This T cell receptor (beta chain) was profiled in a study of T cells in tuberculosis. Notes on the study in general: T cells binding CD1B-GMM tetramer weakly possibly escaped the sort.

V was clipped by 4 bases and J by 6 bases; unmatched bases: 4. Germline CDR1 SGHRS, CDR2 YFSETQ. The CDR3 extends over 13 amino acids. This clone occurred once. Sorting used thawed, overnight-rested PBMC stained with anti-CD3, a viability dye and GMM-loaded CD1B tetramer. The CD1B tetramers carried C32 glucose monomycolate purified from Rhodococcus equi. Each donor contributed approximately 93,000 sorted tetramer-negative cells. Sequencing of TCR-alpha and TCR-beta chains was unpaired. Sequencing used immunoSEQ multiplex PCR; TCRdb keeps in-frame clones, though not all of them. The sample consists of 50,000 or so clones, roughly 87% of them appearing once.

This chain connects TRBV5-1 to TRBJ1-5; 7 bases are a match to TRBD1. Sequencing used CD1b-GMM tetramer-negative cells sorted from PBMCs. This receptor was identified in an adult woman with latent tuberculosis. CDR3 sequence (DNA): TGCGCCAGCAGCGCACAGGGGAGTCAGCCCCAGCATTTT. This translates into CASSAQGSQPQHF.